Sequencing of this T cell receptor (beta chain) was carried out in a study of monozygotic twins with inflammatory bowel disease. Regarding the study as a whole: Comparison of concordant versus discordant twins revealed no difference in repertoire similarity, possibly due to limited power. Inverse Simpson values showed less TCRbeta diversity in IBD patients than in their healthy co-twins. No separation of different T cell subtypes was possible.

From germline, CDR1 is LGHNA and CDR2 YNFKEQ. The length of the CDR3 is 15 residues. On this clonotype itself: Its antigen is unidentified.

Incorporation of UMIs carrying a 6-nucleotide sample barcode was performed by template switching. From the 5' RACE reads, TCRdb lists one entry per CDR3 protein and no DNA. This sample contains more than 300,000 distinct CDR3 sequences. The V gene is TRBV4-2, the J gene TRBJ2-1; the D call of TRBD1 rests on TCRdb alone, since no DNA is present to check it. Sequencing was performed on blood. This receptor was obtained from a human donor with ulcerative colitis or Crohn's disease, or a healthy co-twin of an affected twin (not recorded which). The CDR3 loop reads CDSSQEPGEYNEQFF.